The 7 T cell receptor beta chains given below trace back to one sample, sequenced in a study of cytomegalovirus exposure and HLA in healthy donors. Vbeta (60) and Jbeta (13) primers were used in the PCR. The repertoire was sequenced with immunoSEQ multiplex PCR; TCRdb's copy has only in-frame clones and lacks some. The table has about 200,000 clones, 78% seen once. The sequencing input was PBMCs. Source of these receptors: a male donor in good health and CMV-seronegative.

The V call is TRBV10-3, the J call TRBJ2-3; the match to TRBD2 covers 7 bases. Germline-derived CDR1 and CDR2 are ENHRY and SYGVKD. Germline trimming cut 10 bases from V and 2 bases from J; bases unmatched to any gene: 6. The CDR3 has 13 amino acids. For the CDR3, the DNA is TGTGCCACTACAGCGGGGTTCACAGATACGCAGTATTTT. This gives the protein CATTAGFTDTQYF.

This sequence joins TRBV21-1 and TRBJ2-2; TRBD2, the table's D call, was not compared with the DNA. TRBV21-1 is labeled a pseudogene. The CDR3 length is 19 residues. The CDR3 loop reads CASSKVVATSGIGGGELFF. The DNA for the CDR3 is TGTGCCAGCAGCAAAGTGGTGGCGACTAGCGGGATTGGAGGCGGGGAGCTGTTTTTT.

This chain links TRBV9 with TRBJ2-5; 8 bases are a match to TRBD1. CDR3 length: 15 residues. The V gene's germline CDR1 is SGDLS and CDR2 YYNGEE. Trimming took 3 bases from V and 2 from J; bases not matched to a gene: 6. CDR3 in amino acids: CASSAIDRGQETQYF. In nucleotides, the CDR3 is TGTGCCAGCAGCGCCATCGACAGGGGTCAAGAGACCCAGTACTTC. Full variable domain (rest looked up from reference TRBV9 and TRBJ2-5): DSGVTQTPKHLITATGQRVTLRCSPRSGDLSVYWYQQSLDQGLQFLIQYYNGEERAKGNILERFSAQQFPDLHSELNLSSLELGDSALYFCASSAIDRGQETQYFGPGTRLLVL.

The chain carries TRBV27 and TRBJ1-5, with D unresolved. With 2 bases removed from V and 7 bases from J, the gap between germline ends came to 9 bases. CDR3 length: 13 residues. Germline assignment: CDR1 MNHEY and CDR2 SMNVEV (reference sequence). The CDR3 loop is CASSLTVGQPQHF. In nucleotides, the CDR3 is TGTGCCAGCAGTTTAACGGTCGGGCAGCCCCAGCATTTT.

The V call is TRBV2, the J call TRBJ2-1, with 16 positions matching TRBD2. V lost 5 bases to trimming and J lost 7 bases; unmatched junction nucleotides: 5. This CDR3 comprises 16 residues. Germline lookup yields CDR1 SNHLY and CDR2 FYNNEI. The CDR3, as DNA: TGTGCCAGCAGTACCTCGGGACTAGCGGGGGGGAATGAGCAGTTCTTC. It specifies CASSTSGLAGGNEQFF.

The sample holds one count of this clone. CDR3 residues: CASSSQLSGTTYTQYF. Written as DNA, the CDR3 is TGTGCCAGCAGTTCCCAGCTTAGCGGGACGACGTATACGCAGTATTTT. The chain is built from TRBV27 and TRBJ2-3, with TRBD2 identical over 8 bases. Trimming took 4 bases from V and 7 from J; bases not matched to a gene: 13. CDR1 is MNHEY and CDR2 is SMNVEV in the germline V gene (reference sequence). The CDR3 is 16 amino acids.

The genes are TRBV19 and TRBJ2-1, with a tentative D call TRBD2 (6 bases). V was shortened by 3 bases and J by 8 bases, with 23 bases between the two germline ends. CDR3 length equals 17 residues. Germline CDR1 is LNHDA and CDR2 is SQIVND (reference sequence). In DNA, the CDR3 is TGTGCCAGTAGTATTCTCGGGAGCCTTTATCCCGTGGATGAGCAGTTCTTC. It codes for CASSILGSLYPVDEQFF.